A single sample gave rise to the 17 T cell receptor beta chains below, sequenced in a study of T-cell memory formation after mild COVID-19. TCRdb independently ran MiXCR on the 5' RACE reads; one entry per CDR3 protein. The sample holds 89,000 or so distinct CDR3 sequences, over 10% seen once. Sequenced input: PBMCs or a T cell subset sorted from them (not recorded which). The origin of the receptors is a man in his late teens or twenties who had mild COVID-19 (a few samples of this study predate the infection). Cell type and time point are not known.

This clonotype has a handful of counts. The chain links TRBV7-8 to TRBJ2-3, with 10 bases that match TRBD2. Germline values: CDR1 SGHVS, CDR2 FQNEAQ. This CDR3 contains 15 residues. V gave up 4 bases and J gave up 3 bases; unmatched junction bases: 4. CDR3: CASSSQRGGTDTQYF. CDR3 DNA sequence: TGTGCCAGCAGCTCCCAGCGGGGGGGGACAGATACGCAGTATTTT.

This chain's CDR3 is CASRGGHGTQYF. The CDR3 nucleotides are TGTGCCAGCAGGGGGGGGCACGGGACCCAGTACTTC. J is TRBJ2-5 and V is TRBV7-9; weak D call: TRBD2 (7 bases). Trimming took 6 bases from V and 7 from J, leaving 12 bases between them. The germline gives CDR1 SEHNR, CDR2 FQNEAQ (reference sequence). This CDR3 has 12 residues.

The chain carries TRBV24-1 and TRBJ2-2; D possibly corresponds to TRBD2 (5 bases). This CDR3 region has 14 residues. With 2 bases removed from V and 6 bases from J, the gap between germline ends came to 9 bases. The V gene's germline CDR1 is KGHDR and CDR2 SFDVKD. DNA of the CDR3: TGTGCCACCAGTGATTATGGTAGCGCCGGGGAGCTGTTTTTT. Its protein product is CATSDYGSAGELFF.

CDR3 in DNA: TGCGCCAGCAGACCAACAGGGGGCCTTTCTGGCGGGGAGCTGTTTTTT. Translation gives CASRPTGGLSGGELFF. The rearrangement uses TRBV4-1 and TRBJ2-2; 9 bases fit TRBD1. J was trimmed by 7 bases and V by 6 bases; bases with no gene match: 12. The V gene's germline CDR1 is MGHRA and CDR2 YSYEKL. This CDR3 is built from 16 residues.

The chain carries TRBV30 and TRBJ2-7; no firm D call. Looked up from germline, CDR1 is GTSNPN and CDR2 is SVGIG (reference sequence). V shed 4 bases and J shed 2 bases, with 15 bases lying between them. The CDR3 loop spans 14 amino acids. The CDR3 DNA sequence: TGTGCCTGGACATCTTCCTGGGCCACCTACGAGCAGTACTTC. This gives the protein CAWTSSWATYEQYF.

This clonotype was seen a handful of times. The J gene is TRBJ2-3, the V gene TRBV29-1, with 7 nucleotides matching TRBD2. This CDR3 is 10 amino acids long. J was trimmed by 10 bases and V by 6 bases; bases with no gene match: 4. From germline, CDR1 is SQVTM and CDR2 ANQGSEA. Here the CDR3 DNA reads TGCAGCGTGGGGGGGTCCGCGCAGTATTTT. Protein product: CSVGGSAQYF.

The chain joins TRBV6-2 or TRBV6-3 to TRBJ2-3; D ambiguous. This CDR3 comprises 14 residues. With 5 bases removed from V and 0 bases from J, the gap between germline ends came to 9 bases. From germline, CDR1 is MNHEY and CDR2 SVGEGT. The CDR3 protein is CASSNTGSTDTQYF. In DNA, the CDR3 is TGTGCCAGCAGTAACACTGGAAGCACAGATACGCAGTATTTT.

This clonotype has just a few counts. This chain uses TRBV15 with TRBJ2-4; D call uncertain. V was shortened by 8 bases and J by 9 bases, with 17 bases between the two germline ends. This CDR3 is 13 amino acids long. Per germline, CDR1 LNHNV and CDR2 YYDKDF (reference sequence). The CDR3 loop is CATCDPPSGIQYF. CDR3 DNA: TGTGCCACCTGCGACCCTCCCTCCGGCATTCAGTACTTC.

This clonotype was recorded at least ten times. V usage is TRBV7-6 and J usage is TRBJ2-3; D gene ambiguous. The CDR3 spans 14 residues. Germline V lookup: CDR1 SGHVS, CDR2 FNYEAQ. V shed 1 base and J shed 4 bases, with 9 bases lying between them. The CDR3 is CASSLGGAADTQYF. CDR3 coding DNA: TGTGCCAGCAGCTTAGGGGGTGCGGCAGATACGCAGTATTTT. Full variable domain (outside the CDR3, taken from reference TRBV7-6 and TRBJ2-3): GAGVSQSPRYKVTKRGQDVALRCDPISGHVSLYWYRQALGQGPEFLTYFNYEAQQDKSGLPNDRFSAERPEGSISTLTIQRTEQRDSAMYRCASSLGGAADTQYFGPGTRLTVL.

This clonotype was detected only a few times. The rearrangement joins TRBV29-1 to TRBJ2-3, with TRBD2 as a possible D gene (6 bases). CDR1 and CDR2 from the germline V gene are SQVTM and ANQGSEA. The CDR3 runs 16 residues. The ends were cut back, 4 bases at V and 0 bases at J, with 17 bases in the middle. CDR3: CSVVPLMAGSTDTQYF. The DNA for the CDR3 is TGCAGCGTTGTTCCCCTCATGGCGGGGAGCACAGATACGCAGTATTTT.

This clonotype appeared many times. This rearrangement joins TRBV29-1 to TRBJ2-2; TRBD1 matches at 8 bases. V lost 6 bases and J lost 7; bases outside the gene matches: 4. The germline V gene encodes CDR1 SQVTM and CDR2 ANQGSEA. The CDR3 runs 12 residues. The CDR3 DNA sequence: TGCAGCGTAACAGGGGGTGGCGGGGAGCTGTTTTTT. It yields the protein CSVTGGGGELFF.

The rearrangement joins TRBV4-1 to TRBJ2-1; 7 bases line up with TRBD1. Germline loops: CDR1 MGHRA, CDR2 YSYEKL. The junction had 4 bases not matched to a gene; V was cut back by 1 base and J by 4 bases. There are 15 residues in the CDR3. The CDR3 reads CASSQGGGWYNEQFF. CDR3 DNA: TGCGCCAGCAGCCAAGGAGGGGGCTGGTACAATGAGCAGTTCTTC.

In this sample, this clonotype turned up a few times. The CDR3 is CASSLETRVGYTF. The CDR3 DNA sequence: TGCGCCAGCAGCTTGGAGACCAGGGTCGGCTACACCTTC. The rearrangement uses TRBV5-1 and TRBJ1-2, with D perhaps TRBD1 (5 bases). CDR3 length equals 13 residues. Germline V gene lookup returns CDR1 SGHRS and CDR2 YFSETQ. V dropped 0 bases and J dropped 8 bases, with 11 bases sitting between them.

The CDR3 nucleotides read TGCAGTGCTAGAGGGGAAACTGGAAACACCATATATTTT. It yields the protein CSARGETGNTIYF. The chain uses TRBV20-1 and TRBJ1-3; D is undetermined. The germline V and J ends were trimmed by 1 base and 2 bases, with 6 bases remaining between them. Germline CDR1 and CDR2: DFQATT and SNEGSKA (reference sequence). The CDR3 sequence is 13 residues long.

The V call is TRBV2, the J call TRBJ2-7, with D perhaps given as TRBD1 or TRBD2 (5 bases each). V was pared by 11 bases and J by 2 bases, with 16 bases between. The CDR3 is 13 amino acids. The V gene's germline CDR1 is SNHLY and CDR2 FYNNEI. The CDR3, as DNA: TGTGCCCACTTGGGAGACAGTCCCTACGAGCAGTACTTC. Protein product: CAHLGDSPYEQYF.

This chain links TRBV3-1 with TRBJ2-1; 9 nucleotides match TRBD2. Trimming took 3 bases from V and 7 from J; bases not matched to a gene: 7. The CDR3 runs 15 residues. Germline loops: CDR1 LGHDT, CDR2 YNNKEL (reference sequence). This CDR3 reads CASSHPSGVGNEQFF. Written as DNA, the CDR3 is TGTGCCAGCAGCCATCCTAGCGGGGTAGGGAATGAGCAGTTCTTC.

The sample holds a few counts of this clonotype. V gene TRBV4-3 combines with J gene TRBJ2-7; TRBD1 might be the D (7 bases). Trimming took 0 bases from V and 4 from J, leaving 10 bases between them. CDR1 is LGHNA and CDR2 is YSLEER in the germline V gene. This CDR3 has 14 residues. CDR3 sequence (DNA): TGCGCCAGCAGCCAAGACAGGGGGAGGTACGAGCAGTACTTC. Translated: CASSQDRGRYEQYF.